The rows below give T cell receptor beta chains drawn from one sample of a study of cytotoxic CD8 clonotypes in ibrutinib-treated CLL. Profiling relied on immunoSEQ multiplex PCR, and the TCRdb table lists in-frame clones only, not all of them. The table has approximately 300,000 clones, about 77% seen once. Sequenced here: PBMCs, sampled before ibrutinib treatment. These receptor sequences come from a human donor with chronic lymphocytic leukemia. Both conserved end residues are part of each CDR3. Some rows have no size entry. The others give once, few or many, or a class for an expanded clone.

abundance: NA; v_gene: TRBV20-1; CDR3aa: CSAGNQPQHF
abundance: NA; v_gene: TRBV18; CDR3aa: CASSPLGPNRGGNTEAFF
abundance: NA; v_gene: TRBV5-1; CDR3aa: CASSSTQGARSYEQYF
abundance: NA; v_gene: TRBV5-5; CDR3aa: CASSLIGSSYEQYF
abundance: few; v_gene: TRBV19; CDR3aa: CASSIGQFDYGYTF
abundance: NA; v_gene: TRBV27; CDR3aa: CASRTSSGANVLTF
abundance: NA; v_gene: TRBV30; CDR3aa: CAWSLWDLTYNEQFF
abundance: NA; v_gene: TRBV5-1; CDR3aa: CASSLYTEQFF
abundance: NA; v_gene: TRBV9; CDR3aa: CASSQDSNEQFF
abundance: few; v_gene: TRBV13; CDR3aa: CASSSPLQGSNAFF
abundance: few; v_gene: TRBV6-5; CDR3aa: CASSYSSSFYEQYF
abundance: NA; v_gene: TRBV19; CDR3aa: CASSIINYGYTF
abundance: NA; v_gene: TRBV5-4; CDR3aa: CASSLRQFTDTQYF
abundance: NA; v_gene: TRBV18; CDR3aa: CASSPPVGATEAFF
abundance: NA; v_gene: TRBV27; CDR3aa: CASSLGREAFGYTF
abundance: few; v_gene: TRBV11-2; CDR3aa: CASSDLAGVDNEQFF
abundance: NA; v_gene: TRBV18; CDR3aa: CASSQQSSSGNTIYF
abundance: NA; v_gene: TRBV7-9; CDR3aa: CASSLSFLDSYEQFF